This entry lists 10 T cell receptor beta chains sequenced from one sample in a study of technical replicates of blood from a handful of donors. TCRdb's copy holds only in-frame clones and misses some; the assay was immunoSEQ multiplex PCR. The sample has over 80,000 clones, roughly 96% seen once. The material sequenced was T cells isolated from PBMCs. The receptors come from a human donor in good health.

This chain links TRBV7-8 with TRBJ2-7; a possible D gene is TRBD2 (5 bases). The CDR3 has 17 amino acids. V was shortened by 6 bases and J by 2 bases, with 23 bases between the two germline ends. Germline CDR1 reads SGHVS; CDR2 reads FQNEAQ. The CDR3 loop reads CASSDIASGELTYEQYF. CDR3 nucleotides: TGTGCCAGCAGTGACATAGCTTCCGGGGAATTAACCTACGAGCAGTACTTC.

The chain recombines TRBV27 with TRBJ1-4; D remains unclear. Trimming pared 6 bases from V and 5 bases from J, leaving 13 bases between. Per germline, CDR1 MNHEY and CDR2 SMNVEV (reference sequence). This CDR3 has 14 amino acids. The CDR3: CASSYRGSNEKLFF. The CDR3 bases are TGTGCCAGCAGCTACCGGGGTTCGAATGAAAAACTGTTTTTT.

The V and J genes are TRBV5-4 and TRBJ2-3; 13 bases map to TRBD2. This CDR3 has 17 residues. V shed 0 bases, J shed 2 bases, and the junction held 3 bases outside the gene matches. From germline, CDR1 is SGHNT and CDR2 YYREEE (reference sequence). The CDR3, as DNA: TGTGCCAGCAGCTTGGGGGGACTAGCGGGGCCCACAGATACGCAGTATTTT. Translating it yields CASSLGGLAGPTDTQYF.

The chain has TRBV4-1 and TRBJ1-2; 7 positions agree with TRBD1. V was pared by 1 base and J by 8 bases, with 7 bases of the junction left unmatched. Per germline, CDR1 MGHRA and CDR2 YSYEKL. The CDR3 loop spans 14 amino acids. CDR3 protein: CASSQAVTGEGYTF. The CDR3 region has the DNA TGCGCCAGCAGCCAAGCGGTCACAGGGGAGGGCTACACCTTC.

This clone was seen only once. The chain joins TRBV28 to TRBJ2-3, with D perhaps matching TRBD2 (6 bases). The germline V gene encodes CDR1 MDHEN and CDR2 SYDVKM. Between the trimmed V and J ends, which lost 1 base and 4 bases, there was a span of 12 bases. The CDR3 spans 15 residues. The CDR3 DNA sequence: TGTGCCAGCAGTTTATTCGATCGGGACTCAGATACGCAGTATTTT. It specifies CASSLFDRDSDTQYF.

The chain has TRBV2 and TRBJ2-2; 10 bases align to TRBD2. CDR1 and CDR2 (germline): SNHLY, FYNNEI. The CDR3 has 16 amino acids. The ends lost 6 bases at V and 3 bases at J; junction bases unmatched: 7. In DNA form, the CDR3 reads TGTGCCAGCAGACCCAGACTAGCGGGTCACACCGGGGAGCTGTTTTTT. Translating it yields CASRPRLAGHTGELFF.

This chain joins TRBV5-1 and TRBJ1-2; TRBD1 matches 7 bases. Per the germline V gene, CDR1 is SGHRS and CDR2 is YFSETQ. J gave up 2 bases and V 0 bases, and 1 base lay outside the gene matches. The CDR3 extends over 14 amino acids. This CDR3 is CASSLDRGNYGYTF. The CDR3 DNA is TGCGCCAGCAGCTTGGACAGGGGAAACTATGGCTACACCTTC. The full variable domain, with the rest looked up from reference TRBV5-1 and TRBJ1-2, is KAGVTQTPRYLIKTRGQQVTLSCSPISGHRSVSWYQQTPGQGLQFLFEYFSETQRNKGNFPGRFSGRQFSNSRSEMNVSTLELGDSALYLCASSLDRGNYGYTFGSGTRLTVV.

The DNA for the CDR3 is TGTGCCAGCAGACCGGGACAGGGTCACCACGAGCAGTACTTC. Amino acids: CASRPGQGHHEQYF. The genes are TRBV2 and TRBJ2-7; 9 bases are a match to TRBD1. The CDR3 contains 14 residues. Germline lookup yields CDR1 SNHLY and CDR2 FYNNEI. V was pared by 6 bases and J by 5 bases, with 8 bases of the junction left unmatched.

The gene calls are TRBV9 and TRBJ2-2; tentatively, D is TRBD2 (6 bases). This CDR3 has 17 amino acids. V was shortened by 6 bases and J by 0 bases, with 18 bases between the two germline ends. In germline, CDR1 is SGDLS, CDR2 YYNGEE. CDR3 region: CASTAPKGRSNTGELFF. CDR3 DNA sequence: TGTGCCAGCACCGCACCGAAAGGGAGGTCGAACACCGGGGAGCTGTTTTTT.

The chain's CDR3 is CASSSDYGYTF. The CDR3 nucleotides read TGTGCCAGCAGCTCCGACTATGGCTACACCTTC. The rearrangement joins TRBV7-9 to TRBJ1-2; unclear D gene. The germline V and J ends were trimmed by 4 bases and 3 bases, with 3 bases remaining between them. The CDR3 runs to 11 residues. CDR1 is SEHNR and CDR2 is FQNEAQ in the germline V gene (reference sequence).